This TCR beta chain was identified during a study of T cell responses to AZD1222 COVID-19 vaccine. This CDR3 comprises 16 residues. As concerns this clone: Its target is unknown.

Sequencing was performed with immunoSEQ multiplex PCR; in TCRdb, only in-frame clones are kept and a portion is missing. Among 100,000 to 130,000 clones listed, approximately 90% were seen once. Study results and limitations: Donor demographics were predominantly white British with a female majority; clonal diversity may be underestimated.

This chain uses TRBV7-5 with TRBJ2-3; TRBD1 is the table's D call, not checked against the DNA. TRBV7-5 is reported as a pseudogene. This clonotype originated in an adult in good health. The sample was peripheral blood, taken on day 0 of AZD1222 vaccination. The CDR3 nucleotides read TGTGCCGACATAGCCGGGACAGGTACTAGCACAGATACGCAGTATTTT. This codes for CADIAGTGTSTDTQYF.